Listed here are 25 T cell receptor beta chains from one sample, sequenced in a study of regulatory T cells in long-lasting Graves disease. TCR beta libraries were built with iRepertoire HTBI primers and Arm-PCR of CDR3 regions. TCRdb ran MiXCR on the multiplex PCR reads and lists one entry per CDR3 protein. This table holds hundreds of thousands of distinct CDR3 sequences, approximately 13% found once. Documented time point: newly diagnosed GD, antithyroid drugs for less than 3 months. Researchers made the TCR library from RNA that was extracted from PBMCs. These data also featured in a second study, about T cells in Graves' hyperthyroidism and ophthalmopathy.

The sequenced sample was peripheral blood mononuclear cells (PBMCs), obtained at new diagnosis, from a patient treated with antithyroid drugs. The receptors derive from a young man with Graves disease.

This clonotype was found many times. This rearrangement joins TRBV6-5 to TRBJ2-1, with D tentatively TRBD2 (6 bases). This CDR3 is 15 amino acids long. CDR1 MNHEY and CDR2 SVGAGI come from the germline V gene. Trimming took off 4 bases at V and 0 bases at J, with 10 bases between the two ends. The CDR3 nucleotides are TGTGCCAGCAGTTCTAGCGATAGCTCCTACAATGAGCAGTTCTTC. This translates into CASSSSDSSYNEQFF.

This clonotype was counted ten times or more. The chain combines TRBV13 with TRBJ2-5; D could derive from TRBD1 or TRBD2 (5 bases each). The CDR3 is made up of 13 amino acids. V was shortened by 3 bases and J by 13 bases, with 18 bases between the two germline ends. Germline values: CDR1 PRHDT, CDR2 FYEKMQ (reference sequence). The CDR3 here is CASSLGPGPRRYF. In DNA form, the CDR3 reads TGTGCCAGCAGCTTGGGACCGGGACCCCGTAGGTACTTC.

This clonotype was seen repeatedly, ten times or more. The V call is TRBV11-2, the J call TRBJ2-2; the D is unclear. Germline CDR1 is SGHAT and CDR2 is FQNNGV. The length of the CDR3 is 15 residues. The ends were cut back, 4 bases at V and 6 bases at J, with 15 bases in the middle. The CDR3 sequence is CASSYRPRLPGELFF. CDR3 DNA sequence: TGTGCCAGCAGCTACCGACCTCGGCTACCCGGGGAGCTGTTTTTT.

This clonotype occurred a few times. The rearrangement uses TRBV29-1 and TRBJ1-2; TRBD1 aligns across 8 bases. Germline V gene lookup returns CDR1 SQVTM and CDR2 ANQGSEA. CDR3 length: 14 residues. Trimming took 2 bases from V and 3 from J; bases not matched to a gene: 5. Here the CDR3 DNA reads TGCAGCGTTGAAATAGGGACAGGATACTATGGCTACACCTTC. This translates into CSVEIGTGYYGYTF.

The chain recombines TRBV5-1 with TRBJ2-5, with D perhaps assigned TRBD1 or TRBD2 (7 bases each). The V gene lost 6 bases and the J gene lost 4 bases, with 13 bases spanning the gap. Germline CDR1 is SGHRS and CDR2 is YFSETQ. CDR3 length equals 13 residues. DNA for the CDR3: TGCGCCAGCAATAGCAGGGGGGGAGAGACCCAGTACTTC. Translating it yields CASNSRGGETQYF.

This clonotype was seen a handful of times. The chain employs TRBV6-5 and TRBJ2-1; 11 nucleotides line up with TRBD2. The CDR3 is 18 residues long. Germline values: CDR1 MNHEY, CDR2 SVGAGI. The ends lost 4 bases at V and 4 bases at J; junction bases unmatched: 12. In DNA, the CDR3 is TGTGCCAGCAGTTTCCCGACTAGCGGGATCGCCCTTTACAATGAGCAGTTCTTC. Translated, it gives CASSFPTSGIALYNEQFF.

This clonotype has ten or more counts. The CDR3 bases are TGTGCCTGGCGTAGGACACCCCGAGGCACCGGGGAGCTGTTTTTT. This sequence encodes CAWRRTPRGTGELFF. The chain joins TRBV30 to TRBJ2-2; maybe TRBD1 (5 bases). Germline CDR1 GTSNPN, CDR2 SVGIG (reference sequence). CDR3 length: 15 residues. The V gene lost 5 bases and the J gene lost 4 bases, with 17 bases spanning the gap.

The chain joins TRBV5-1 to TRBJ1-2; weak D call: TRBD1 (5 bases). This CDR3 is built from 14 residues. V shed 7 bases and J shed 2 bases, with 15 bases lying between them. Germline CDR1 reads SGHRS; CDR2 reads YFSETQ. CDR3 loop: CASARTGTNYGYTF. CDR3 DNA sequence: TGCGCCAGCGCTAGGACGGGGACCAACTATGGCTACACCTTC. The full variable domain, rest sourced from reference TRBV5-1 and TRBJ1-2, is KAGVTQTPRYLIKTRGQQVTLSCSPISGHRSVSWYQQTPGQGLQFLFEYFSETQRNKGNFPGRFSGRQFSNSRSEMNVSTLELGDSALYLCASARTGTNYGYTFGSGTRLTVV.

This clonotype occurred many times. The V gene is TRBV6-2 or TRBV6-3, the J gene TRBJ2-7; 7 positions match TRBD1. The CDR3 extends over 12 amino acids. V trimming: 4 bases; J trimming: 9 bases; junction bases outside the gene matches: 6. Germline V gene data show CDR1 as MNHEY and CDR2 as SVGEGT. CDR3 DNA sequence: TGTGCCAGCAGTTTTCTCCGGGACAGGCAGTACTTC. It encodes CASSFLRDRQYF.

The J gene is TRBJ2-3, the V gene TRBV11-3, with D tentatively TRBD2 (6 bases). V was clipped by 5 bases and J by 4 bases, with 16 bases between them. This CDR3 has 15 residues. The V gene's germline CDR1 is SGHNT and CDR2 YENEEA. CDR3 nucleotide sequence: TGTGCCAGCAGCCAGAAAGGACTACCCGCAGATACGCAGTATTTT. Translation gives CASSQKGLPADTQYF.

The V and J genes are TRBV29-1 and TRBJ2-3; D remains ambiguous. Germline V gene lookup returns CDR1 SQVTM and CDR2 ANQGSEA. Trimming took off 5 bases at V and 0 bases at J, with 9 bases between the two ends. There are 13 residues in the CDR3. CDR3 nucleotide sequence: TGCAGCGTTAAACTATCTAGCACAGATACGCAGTATTTT. Protein product: CSVKLSSTDTQYF.

V usage is TRBV29-1 and J usage is TRBJ2-2, with TRBD2 matching over 10 bases. CDR1 and CDR2 (germline): SQVTM, ANQGSEA. The CDR3 is made up of 15 amino acids. J lost 4 bases, V lost 6 bases, and 8 bases had no gene match. The CDR3 is CSVSPLAGVTGELFF. The CDR3 nucleotides are TGCAGCGTGAGCCCGCTAGCGGGAGTCACCGGGGAGCTGTTTTTT.

This clonotype showed up many times. This chain uses TRBV10-3 with TRBJ2-5, with no clear D. Trimming shortened V by 4 bases and J by 4 bases, and 10 bases separated the two germline ends. Germline V lookup: CDR1 ENHRY, CDR2 SYGVKD. CDR3 length: 13 residues. CDR3 sequence reads: CAISVTGGETQYF. Here the CDR3 DNA reads TGTGCCATCAGTGTCACTGGCGGAGAGACCCAGTACTTC.

The chain employs TRBV5-8 and TRBJ2-7; 8 positions agree with TRBD1. The CDR3 runs 14 residues. Germline loops: CDR1 SGHTS, CDR2 YDEGEE. J gave up 2 bases and V 5 bases, and 6 bases lay outside the gene matches. CDR3 amino acids: CASSPGGQAYEQYF. CDR3 DNA sequence: TGTGCCAGCAGTCCCGGGGGACAGGCCTACGAGCAGTACTTC.

Many counts were recorded for this clonotype. The V and J genes are TRBV4-1 and TRBJ2-7, with D perhaps matching TRBD2 (5 bases). Germline CDR1 MGHRA, CDR2 YSYEKL. The V end was cut by 4 bases, the J end by 6 bases, with 22 bases between. The CDR3 loop spans 16 amino acids. The CDR3: CASSPSQVGVPFEQYF. The CDR3 DNA reads as TGCGCCAGCAGCCCCTCCCAGGTCGGGGTCCCGTTCGAGCAGTACTTC.

Points on this clonotype: A read error may be the cause here, since a much bigger clone is one base away. The DNA of the CDR3 is TGTGCCAGCAGGACTGGGACTAGTACCATTCAGTACTTC. Encoded protein: CASRTGTSTIQYF. The chain couples TRBV11-2 to TRBJ2-1, with 8 bases lining up with TRBD2. The J call is doubtful: the DNA matches TRBJ2-4 better. CDR1 SGHAT and CDR2 FQNNGV come from the germline V gene. The CDR3 extends over 13 amino acids.

This clonotype was recorded at least ten times. V usage is TRBV27 and J usage is TRBJ2-1; 9 nucleotides line up with TRBD1. The CDR3 spans 13 residues. With V trimmed by 7 bases and J by 3 bases, 1 base remained unmatched. In germline, CDR1 is MNHEY, CDR2 SMNVEV (reference sequence). CDR3 nucleotide sequence: TGTGCCAGCAAGACAGGGGGCTACAATGAGCAGTTCTTC. It yields the protein CASKTGGYNEQFF.

The chain links TRBV13 to TRBJ1-3; the D is unclear. Germline CDR1 is PRHDT and CDR2 is FYEKMQ (reference sequence). This CDR3 is 13 amino acids long. The V and J ends lost 7 bases and 2 bases respectively, with 9 bases between them. CDR3 in amino acids: CASIGSPGNTIYF. As DNA, the CDR3 is TGTGCCAGCATAGGCTCCCCTGGAAACACCATATATTTT.

A few counts support this clonotype. The chain employs TRBV9 and TRBJ2-7; 7 bases are a match to TRBD2. The CDR3 is made up of 15 amino acids. CDR1 and CDR2 from the germline V gene are SGDLS and YYNGEE. Losses at the gene ends were 0 bases for V and 0 bases for J; bases not matched to a gene: 3. This CDR3 reads CASSVGSGISYEQYF. The CDR3 bases are TGTGCCAGCAGCGTAGGGAGCGGGATCTCCTACGAGCAGTACTTC.

This clonotype was seen at least ten times. This sequence joins TRBV6-2 or TRBV6-3 and TRBJ1-5; D call uncertain. V was cut by 7 bases and J by 3 bases, with 7 bases left in between. CDR3 length: 12 amino acids. CDR1 and CDR2 from the germline V gene are MNHEY and SVGEGT. The CDR3 coding sequence is TGTGCCAGCAAGACCCCCAATCAGCCCCAGCATTTT. Amino acid sequence: CASKTPNQPQHF.

This clonotype has just a few counts. The gene calls are TRBV19 and TRBJ1-5; no definite D call. This CDR3 is 15 amino acids long. The germline CDR1 and CDR2 sequences are LNHDA and SQIVND (reference sequence). V was shortened by 3 bases and J by 7 bases, with 16 bases between the two germline ends. In nucleotides, the CDR3 is TGTGCCAGTAGTATTCAATCCGGGTTCGGGCAGCCCCAGCATTTT. Protein product: CASSIQSGFGQPQHF.

The V and J genes are TRBV9 and TRBJ2-3; the D gene is possibly TRBD2 (6 bases). Germline CDR1 and CDR2: SGDLS and YYNGEE. V lost 4 bases to trimming and J lost 2 bases, with 17 bases between them. The CDR3 has 16 amino acids. The CDR3 region has the DNA TGTGCCAGCAGCCCCGCTAGCGCACACATCACAGATACGCAGTATTTT. Translation: CASSPASAHITDTQYF.

At least ten counts were recorded for this clonotype. Here the CDR3 reads CASRQGGGYTF. In DNA, the CDR3 is TGTGCCAGCAGACAGGGTGGAGGCTACACCTTC. The V gene is TRBV6-1, the J gene TRBJ1-2; possibly TRBD1 for D (6 bases). CDR3 length equals 11 residues. Looked up from germline, CDR1 is MNHNS and CDR2 is SASEGT. V gave up 6 bases and J gave up 8 bases, with 10 bases separating them.

This clonotype has ten or more counts. This rearrangement joins TRBV10-3 to TRBJ2-7; D possibly uses TRBD1 or TRBD2 (5 bases each). CDR1 is ENHRY, CDR2 SYGVKD, per germline. This CDR3 is 16 amino acids long. Deletions cut 0 bases from V and 0 bases from J, with 12 bases between. Here the CDR3 DNA reads TGTGCCATCAGTGAGTCGTTCCGGGGCAGCTCCTACGAGCAGTACTTC. Amino acid sequence: CAISESFRGSSYEQYF.

The J gene is TRBJ1-6, the V gene TRBV7-2, with D perhaps TRBD1 (6 bases). Trimming stripped 4 bases from V and 9 bases from J, with 19 bases between. CDR3 length equals 16 residues. CDR1 is SGHTA and CDR2 is FQGNSA in the germline V gene. CDR3 region: CASSSRIQGLGSPLHF. The CDR3 region has the DNA TGTGCCAGCAGCTCCCGGATACAGGGCTTGGGTTCACCCCTCCACTTT.